These 14 T cell receptor beta chains originate from one sample sequenced in a study of blood T cell repertoires in COVID-19 (dated by TCRdb to 2020 to 2022). The library was prepared using the immunoSEQ multiplex PCR assay. TCRdb's version of the immuneACCESS table is confined to in-frame rearrangements and falls short of the full clone set. An unresolved V gene accounts for under half of the shortfall where checked; the remainder is of unknown origin. The sample yields about 200,000 clones; roughly 92% were counted once. Approximately 0.8% of the sample comes from the top ten. Sequences were obtained from peripheral blood. The receptors were sampled from a man in his thirties or forties with COVID-19, enrolled during active disease.

The V call is TRBV6-5, the J call TRBJ2-7, with 10 bases that match TRBD2. This CDR3 contains 16 residues. V lost 6 bases to trimming and J lost 0 bases; unmatched junction nucleotides: 8. The germline V gene has CDR1 MNHEY and CDR2 SVGAGI. CDR3 sequence: CASSYLSGGHSYEQYF. The CDR3 region has the DNA TGTGCCAGCAGCTACCTTAGCGGGGGGCACTCCTACGAGCAGTACTTC.

V gene TRBV7-9 combines with J gene TRBJ1-4; D might be TRBD1 (6 bases). Germline CDR1 SEHNR, CDR2 FQNEAQ (reference sequence). The CDR3 loop spans 15 amino acids. V gave up 5 bases and J gave up 7 bases, with 17 bases separating them. The CDR3: CASSLRGLAFEKLFF. The CDR3, as DNA: TGTGCCAGCAGCCTCAGGGGTCTCGCCTTTGAAAAACTGTTTTTT.

This rearrangement joins TRBV28 to TRBJ1-5; D ambiguous. Germline V lookup: CDR1 MDHEN, CDR2 SYDVKM. The germline V and J ends were trimmed by 5 bases and 7 bases, with 21 bases remaining between them. This CDR3 is 16 amino acids long. The CDR3 coding sequence is TGTGCCAGCAGTCCCCCGTCCGGGTATGGCGGGCAGCCCCAGCATTTT. Amino acid sequence: CASSPPSGYGGQPQHF. The complete variable domain, with remaining parts taken from reference TRBV28 and TRBJ1-5, reads DVKVTQSSRYLVKRTGEKVFLECVQDMDHENMFWYRQDPGLGLRLIYFSYDVKMKEKGDIPEGYSVSREKKERFSLILESASTNQTSMYLCASSPPSGYGGQPQHFGDGTRLSIL.

This chain connects TRBV2 to TRBJ1-6, with D unresolved. Trimming stripped 2 bases from V and 0 bases from J, with 11 bases between. Germline CDR1 reads SNHLY; CDR2 reads FYNNEI. The CDR3 extends over 17 amino acids. The CDR3 coding sequence is TGTGCCAGCAGTGAACGCGGCCTTCTCTCCTATAATTCACCCCTCCACTTT. Amino acids: CASSERGLLSYNSPLHF.

This clone was observed a few times. J is TRBJ1-2 and V is TRBV7-2, with TRBD1 identical over 8 bases. Germline CDR1 SGHTA, CDR2 FQGNSA. The CDR3 has 15 amino acids. The junction had 11 bases not matched to a gene; V was cut back by 5 bases and J by 6 bases. CDR3 sequence (DNA): TGTGCCAGCAGCCTACTATCCGGACAGGGAGATGGCTACACCTTC. Translating it yields CASSLLSGQGDGYTF. Based on the CDR3 plus reference TRBV7-2 and TRBJ1-2, the full variable domain is GAGVSQSPSNKVTEKGKDVELRCDPISGHTALYWYRQSLGQGLEFLIYFQGNSAPDKSGLPSDRFSAERTGGSVSTLTIQRTQQEDSAVYLCASSLLSGQGDGYTFGSGTRLTVV.

V usage is TRBV12-5 and J usage is TRBJ1-1; TRBD1 is a possible D gene (6 bases). V lost 7 bases and J 4 bases, leaving 19 bases between the germline ends. The CDR3 spans 15 residues. Germline V gene lookup returns CDR1 LGHNT and CDR2 FRNRAP. CDR3 in amino acids: CASASTWGGRTEAFF. The CDR3 nucleotides are TGTGCTAGTGCCTCTACATGGGGGGGGCGCACTGAAGCTTTCTTT.

The rearrangement joins TRBV5-5 to TRBJ2-7; D is ambiguous. Trimming shortened V by 1 base and J by 3 bases, and 11 bases separated the two germline ends. The length of the CDR3 is 14 residues. Germline-derived CDR1 and CDR2 are SGHKS and YYEKEE (reference sequence). CDR3 sequence: CASSLYLPGYEQYF. The CDR3 nucleotides are TGTGCCAGCAGCTTGTACCTCCCGGGCTACGAGCAGTACTTC.

V gene TRBV11-2 combines with J gene TRBJ1-4; 9 positions match TRBD1. The CDR3 covers 13 residues. Germline V gene lookup returns CDR1 SGHAT and CDR2 FQNNGV. J was trimmed by 6 bases and V by 8 bases; bases with no gene match: 4. The CDR3 here is CASRRQGDEKLFF. CDR3 DNA sequence: TGTGCCAGCCGGAGACAGGGGGATGAAAAACTGTTTTTT.

The rearrangement links TRBV6-2 or TRBV6-3 to TRBJ1-6, with 9 bases lining up with TRBD1. J lost 7 bases, V lost 0 bases, and 4 bases had no gene match. CDR1 is MNHEY, CDR2 SVGEGT, per germline. The CDR3 is made up of 16 amino acids. The CDR3 bases are TGTGCCAGCAGTTACTCGGGACAGGGTCAAAATTCACCCCTCCACTTT. Translating gives CASSYSGQGQNSPLHF.

The chain carries TRBV6-1 and TRBJ1-1; 7 bases line up with TRBD1. V lost 0 bases and J lost 3; bases outside the gene matches: 4. The CDR3 sequence is 15 residues long. Germline CDR1 MNHNS, CDR2 SASEGT. The DNA of the CDR3 is TGTGCCAGCAGTGAAGCACGCGACAGGGACACTGAAGCTTTCTTT. It translates to CASSEARDRDTEAFF.

V and J are TRBV29-1 and TRBJ2-3; TRBD1 might be the D (6 bases). The CDR3 runs 12 residues. V was clipped by 3 bases and J by 3 bases, with 7 bases between them. Looked up from germline, CDR1 is SQVTM and CDR2 is ANQGSEA. CDR3 DNA: TGCAGCGTTGACCAGGGGACAGATACGCAGTATTTT. Residues: CSVDQGTDTQYF.

The genes are TRBV11-2 and TRBJ1-5; D possibly corresponds to TRBD1 (5 bases). The germline gives CDR1 SGHAT, CDR2 FQNNGV. The CDR3 sequence is 13 residues long. V was trimmed by 3 bases and J by 9 bases, leaving 12 bases between them. CDR3 nucleotide sequence: TGTGCCAGCAGCTTTGACAGCACGGGGCCCCAGCATTTT. Residues: CASSFDSTGPQHF.

V is TRBV5-4 and J is TRBJ2-7; TRBD1 agrees at 11 bases. V shed 4 bases and J 2 bases; nucleotides not matched to a gene: 5. CDR1 and CDR2 (germline): SGHNT, YYREEE (reference sequence). This CDR3 spans 15 amino acids. CDR3 coding DNA: TGTGCCAGCAGCCTCCGGGACAGGGGGACCTACGAGCAGTACTTC. Translation gives CASSLRDRGTYEQYF.

The chain recombines TRBV28 with TRBJ1-5, with a tentative D call TRBD1 (6 bases). The CDR3 loop spans 15 amino acids. Germline V gene data show CDR1 as MDHEN and CDR2 as SYDVKM. Deletions cut 7 bases from V and 4 bases from J, with 17 bases between. The CDR3 protein is CASMIGGRGNQPQHF. CDR3 nucleotides: TGTGCCAGCATGATCGGGGGGCGGGGAAATCAGCCCCAGCATTTT.